The present TCR beta chain was sequenced within a study of blood T cell repertoires in COVID-19. The wider study: COVID-19 samples, acute and convalescent, were from the United States, Italy and Spain. PBMCs, B-cell-depleted T cells, or T cells provided the cDNA or gDNA that made up the material.

Original methodology: Amplified reference gene primers provided the basis for estimating nucleated cell counts. Libraries were prepared by immunoSEQ multiplex PCR; TCRdb keeps only in-frame clonotypes and omits some of them. From that table come the V and J calls and clone size; the DNA was used to work out D and trimming. The sample has about 59,000 clones; approximately 80% are singletons. CDR1 and CDR2 (germline): MNHEY, SVGAGI. The V segment lost 7 bases and the J segment 4 bases; nucleotides outside the gene matches: 12. The CDR3 is 15 amino acids. The gene calls are TRBV6-5 and TRBJ2-7; 8 bases map to TRBD2. This clonotype originated in a man aged 55 to 69 with acute or convalescent COVID-19. The sequenced sample was peripheral blood. CDR3 in amino acids: CASTRLSGGKYEQYF. The CDR3 DNA is TGTGCCAGCACCCGACTAAGCGGGGGAAAGTACGAGCAGTACTTC.